Sequencing of this T cell receptor (beta chain) was carried out in a study of technical replicates of blood from several donors. Sequencing was performed with immunoSEQ multiplex PCR; in TCRdb, only in-frame clones are kept and a portion is missing. This table holds around 67,000 clones, 95% to 96% found once. Material: T cells isolated from PBMCs. The sequence came from a human donor in good health.

The CDR3 protein is CSVGVSYNEQFF. CDR3 bases: TGCAGCGTTGGAGTATCCTACAATGAGCAGTTCTTC. This chain joins TRBV29-1 and TRBJ2-1; no firm D call. Trimming pared 4 bases from V and 1 base from J, leaving 5 bases between. The CDR3 has 12 residues. The germline V gene encodes CDR1 SQVTM and CDR2 ANQGSEA.